This entry lists 32 T cell receptor beta chains sequenced from one sample in a study of T cell clonality in common variable immunodeficiency. The repertoire was sequenced with immunoSEQ multiplex PCR; TCRdb's copy has only in-frame clones and lacks some. The specimen has more than 30,000 clones, none found just once. Sequencing was performed on peripheral blood mononuclear cells. Receptors originate from a person between 18 and 70 years old in good health.

The sample holds many counts of this clone. The CDR3 extends 3 residues past the end of the read, so its final part is completed from the germline J gene. The chain joins TRBV30 to TRBJ2-7, with 7 bases fitting TRBD1. The V gene's germline CDR1 is GTSNPN and CDR2 SVGIG (reference sequence). The CDR3 extends over 15 amino acids. V shed 3 bases and J 0 bases; nucleotides not matched to a gene: 8. The CDR3: CAWSFHRGYSYEQYF. Partial CDR3 DNA: TGTGCCTGGAGCTTCCACAGGGGATACTCCTACGAG.

This clone has ten or more counts. The CDR3 is cut off 3 residues early in the read; its end comes from the germline J gene. The rearrangement links TRBV19 to TRBJ1-5; 9 positions agree with TRBD1. CDR1 and CDR2 (germline): LNHDA, SQIVND (reference sequence). CDR3 size: 15 residues. Trimming at V came to 3 bases and at J to 4 bases, leaving 4 bases not matched to a gene. The CDR3 reads CASSIRDRENQPQHF. Incomplete CDR3 DNA: TGTGCCAGTAGTATTCGGGACAGGGAAAATCAGCCC.

This clone was counted only a few times. Read sequence stops 3 residues before the CDR3 end, and the germline J gene provides the missing end. J is TRBJ1-2 and V is TRBV5-1, with 9 positions matching TRBD1. Germline V CDR1 and CDR2: SGHRS, YFSETQ. CDR3 size: 15 residues. With 4 bases clipped from V and 4 bases from J, the junction kept 8 bases outside the gene matches. CDR3 residues: CASSQETGGAYGYTF. Partial CDR3 DNA: TGCGCCAGCAGCCAAGAGACAGGGGGGGCCTATGGC.

This clone was detected many times. Read sequence stops 3 residues before the CDR3 end, and the germline J gene provides the missing end. The chain couples TRBV19 to TRBJ2-7, with TRBD1 as a possible D gene (6 bases). Between the trimmed V and J ends, which lost 4 bases and 0 bases, there was a span of 7 bases. Germline V lookup: CDR1 LNHDA, CDR2 SQIVND (reference sequence). The CDR3 has 13 residues. CDR3 in amino acids: CASSRTASYEQYF. CDR3 bases read: TGTGCCAGTAGTAGGACAGCCTCCTACGAG.

This clone was found many times. The CDR3 DNA, read in part, is TGCAGTGCTAGAGAAAGCACAGCGAACACTGAA. As protein: CSARESTANTE. The whole CDR3 is CSARESTANTEAFF. The gene calls are TRBV20-1 and TRBJ1-1; D not resolved. The observed sequence ends 3 residues before the CDR3 terminus, with the missing tail filled in from the germline J gene. Germline lookup yields CDR1 DFQATT and CDR2 SNEGSKA (reference sequence). Trimming pared 0 bases from V and 1 base from J, leaving 9 bases between. The CDR3 totals 14 residues.

This clone was seen many times. The read falls 3 residues short of the CDR3 end, and the missing part is taken from the germline J gene. The rearrangement links TRBV6-2 or TRBV6-3 to TRBJ2-5; D uncertain. CDR1 and CDR2 from the germline V gene are MNHEY and SVGEGT. Between the trimmed V and J ends, which lost 4 bases and 2 bases, there was a span of 11 bases. The CDR3 runs 14 residues. This chain's CDR3 is CASSSLDSQETQYF. The sequenced CDR3 bases are TGTGCCAGCAGTTCTCTAGACTCTCAAGAGACC.

This clone was detected ten times or more. The read comes to an end 3 residues before the CDR3 does, leaving the germline J gene to fill in the end. The chain uses TRBV20-1 and TRBJ1-1, with D perhaps TRBD1 (6 bases). Germline V gene sequence: CDR1 DFQATT, CDR2 SNEGSKA (reference sequence). The germline V and J ends were trimmed by 3 bases and 1 base, with 12 bases remaining between them. The CDR3 consists of 14 residues. The sequenced part of the CDR3 DNA is TGCAGTGCTAGCCGGACAGAGGGGAACACTGAA. Its protein is CSASRTEGNTE. The whole CDR3 sequence reads CSASRTEGNTEAFF.

This clone occurred many times. This chain's CDR3 is CASSFRRDEQFF. The DNA read from the CDR3 is TGTGCCAGCAGCTTCAGAAGGGATGAG. The J gene is TRBJ2-1, the V gene TRBV7-9; D is uncertain. The observed sequence ends 3 residues before the CDR3 terminus, with the missing tail filled in from the germline J gene. Deletions cut 3 bases from V and 8 bases from J, with 8 bases between. The CDR3 loop spans 12 amino acids. The germline CDR1 and CDR2 sequences are SEHNR and FQNEAQ (reference sequence).

This clone was seen repeatedly, ten times or more. The read ends 3 residues early relative to the CDR3; the germline J gene fills the gap. The chain couples TRBV6-2 or TRBV6-3 to TRBJ1-1; TRBD1 matches at 10 bases. V dropped 6 bases and J dropped 3; count of bases not matched to a gene: 7. This CDR3 has 15 residues. CDR1 is MNHEY and CDR2 is SVGEGT in the germline V gene. Here the CDR3 reads CASRSAGTGDTEAFF. The CDR3 bases that were read are TGTGCCAGCAGAAGCGCCGGGACAGGGGACACTGAA.

Many counts were recorded for this clone. Read coverage stops 3 residues before the CDR3 terminus; the germline J gene supplies the remainder. The rearrangement links TRBV20-1 to TRBJ2-2; D remains unclear. Germline V gene sequence: CDR1 DFQATT, CDR2 SNEGSKA (reference sequence). Trimming removed 3 bases from V and 1 base from J, with 12 bases in between. The CDR3 spans 15 residues. The CDR3 region is CSASSFAGNTGELFF. The CDR3 bases that were read are TGCAGTGCTAGTAGTTTCGCAGGGAACACCGGGGAG.

This clone has at least ten counts. The CDR3 is cut off 3 residues early in the read; its end comes from the germline J gene. The rearrangement links TRBV5-1 to TRBJ2-1; TRBD2 agrees at 10 bases. The germline V gene has CDR1 SGHRS and CDR2 YFSETQ. Losses at the gene ends were 8 bases for V and 7 bases for J; bases not matched to a gene: 9. This CDR3 is 14 amino acids long. The sequenced part of the CDR3 DNA is TGCGCCAGTAAATCTAGCGGGAGAGTGAATGAG. Translated: CASKSSGRVNE. The whole CDR3 protein is CASKSSGRVNEQFF.

As concerns this clone: Coverage ceases 3 residues before the CDR3 finishes, and the germline J gene fills in the end. J is TRBJ1-2 and V is TRBV6-2 or TRBV6-3, with 8 bases that match TRBD1. This CDR3 region has 14 residues. Per germline, CDR1 MNHEY and CDR2 SVGEGT. The CDR3 bases that were read are TGTGCCAGCAGTTACTCGCCAGGGGGCTATGAG. It translates to CASSYSPGGYE. The full-length CDR3 reads as CASSYSPGGYEYTF.

This clone was detected ten times or more. The read ends 3 residues before the CDR3 terminus; that terminus is restored from the germline J gene. The chain joins TRBV29-1 to TRBJ1-2; 8 bases are a match to TRBD1. With 6 bases clipped from V and 7 bases from J, the junction kept 10 bases outside the gene matches. The CDR3 is made up of 13 amino acids. CDR1 and CDR2 (germline): SQVTM, ANQGSEA. CDR3 in amino acids: CSVQGQGAVGYTF. The covered CDR3 bases are TGCAGCGTCCAAGGACAGGGAGCGGTTGGC.

This clone was counted at least ten times. The read terminates 3 residues ahead of where the CDR3 ends, so the germline J gene completes it. This sequence joins TRBV20-1 and TRBJ2-1, with D tentatively TRBD1 (5 bases). Deletions cut 0 bases from V and 6 bases from J, with 15 bases between. This CDR3 has 15 amino acids. The germline V gene has CDR1 DFQATT and CDR2 SNEGSKA (reference sequence). The sequenced part of the CDR3 DNA is TGCAGTGCTAGAGATCGTAGGGGCGCTGGCAATGAG. Amino acid sequence: CSARDRRGAGNE. The whole CDR3 sequence reads CSARDRRGAGNEQFF.

With regard to this clone: The observed sequence ends 3 residues before the CDR3 terminus, with the missing tail filled in from the germline J gene. This chain uses TRBV20-1 with TRBJ2-1; the match to TRBD2 covers 10 bases. The V and J ends lost 3 bases and 6 bases, in that order; junction bases with no gene match: 11. The CDR3 is 16 amino acids. CDR1 and CDR2 (germline): DFQATT, SNEGSKA (reference sequence). Here the CDR3 reads CSASSGRTLIFNEQFF. CDR3 DNA, as far as it was read: TGCAGTGCTAGTAGCGGGAGGACTCTAATCTTCAATGAG.

This clone has just a few counts. The CDR3 goes on 3 residues after the read ends, and that part is filled in from the germline J gene. The genes are TRBV20-1 and TRBJ2-7; 8 nucleotides agree with TRBD1. CDR1 is DFQATT and CDR2 is SNEGSKA in the germline V gene (reference sequence). Trimming cost V 3 bases and J 5 bases; bases outside gene matches: 9. This CDR3 has 14 amino acids. The CDR3 DNA, read in part, is TGCAGTGCTAGGAAGGGCCAGGGGGCCAACGAG. It specifies CSARKGQGANE. The whole CDR3 sequence reads CSARKGQGANEQYF.

This clone was found many times. The CDR3 is cut off 3 residues early in the read; its end comes from the germline J gene. This chain links TRBV6-2 or TRBV6-3 with TRBJ2-5, with D unclear. Germline V lookup: CDR1 MNHEY, CDR2 SVGEGT. Trimming cost V 6 bases and J 4 bases, with 18 bases left between them. The CDR3 runs 15 residues. CDR3 residues: CASSNGLGGRETQYF. CDR3 DNA (partial): TGTGCCAGCAGCAACGGGTTAGGCGGTCGAGAGACC.

This clone occurred a few times. The CDR3 end lies 3 residues beyond the end of the read and is filled in from the germline J gene. The chain couples TRBV7-9 to TRBJ2-3; no definite D call. V lost 4 bases to trimming and J lost 2 bases, with 7 bases between them. Germline-derived CDR1 and CDR2 are SEHNR and FQNEAQ (reference sequence). The CDR3 length is 13 residues. CDR3 bases read: TGTGCCAGCAGCTCCGGTGTCACAGATACG. Amino acids: CASSSGVTDT. The full CDR3 protein reads CASSSGVTDTQYF.

This clone has at least ten counts. Sequencing ends 3 residues short of the CDR3 end; the germline J gene provides the rest. The chain combines TRBV18 with TRBJ2-5; 7 positions agree with TRBD2. The CDR3 consists of 15 residues. The V segment lost 3 bases and the J segment 5 bases; nucleotides outside the gene matches: 9. CDR1 is KGHSH, CDR2 LQKENI, per germline. The CDR3 loop reads CASSPQGLPGETQYF. Incomplete CDR3 DNA: TGTGCCAGCTCACCGCAGGGACTACCGGGGGAGACC.

Ten or more counts support this clone. The read ends 3 residues before the CDR3 terminus; that terminus is restored from the germline J gene. The V gene is TRBV12-3 or TRBV12-4, the J gene TRBJ2-3; 8 bases are a match to TRBD1. V trimming: 6 bases; J trimming: 1 base; junction bases outside the gene matches: 6. This CDR3 spans 15 amino acids. CDR3 bases read: TGTGCCAGCAGGTTGGGGACAGGCCGCACAGATACG. This encodes CASRLGTGRTDT. The CDR3 reads in full as CASRLGTGRTDTQYF.

This clone was seen many times. Read coverage stops 3 residues before the CDR3 terminus; the germline J gene supplies the remainder. The chain couples TRBV19 to TRBJ2-3, with 8 bases identical to TRBD1. This CDR3 is 14 amino acids long. V was pared by 3 bases and J by 4 bases, with 3 bases of the junction left unmatched. CDR1 LNHDA and CDR2 SQIVND come from the germline V gene (reference sequence). The covered CDR3 bases are TGTGCCAGTAGTATGTACAGGGGGGCAGATACG. Translation gives CASSMYRGADT. The full-length CDR3 reads as CASSMYRGADTQYF.

Ten or more counts support this clone. The read halts 3 residues ahead of the CDR3 end, with the missing end drawn from the germline J gene. This chain links TRBV5-1 with TRBJ2-1; 10 bases map to TRBD1. Germline-derived CDR1 and CDR2 are SGHRS and YFSETQ. J gave up 7 bases and V 5 bases, and 12 bases lay outside the gene matches. CDR3 length: 16 amino acids. The CDR3 spells CASRTGGAGLLNEQFF. CDR3 DNA (partial): TGCGCCAGCAGGACAGGGGGCGCGGGCTTGTTGAATGAG.

This clone was seen ten or more times. The DNA ends 3 residues before the CDR3 does, and the rest of the CDR3 is filled in from the germline J gene. J is TRBJ1-2 and V is TRBV19; D may be TRBD1 (5 bases). Germline loops: CDR1 LNHDA, CDR2 SQIVND (reference sequence). Trimming cost V 4 bases and J 2 bases, with 11 bases left between them. The CDR3 spans 14 residues. The CDR3 loop is CASSTGLQNYGYTF. The sequenced CDR3 bases are TGTGCCAGTAGTACGGGACTGCAGAACTATGGC.

This clone has ten or more counts. The read halts 3 residues ahead of the CDR3 end, with the missing end drawn from the germline J gene. The chain has TRBV19 and TRBJ1-4, with unresolved D. CDR1 is LNHDA and CDR2 is SQIVND in the germline V gene (reference sequence). V gave up 7 bases and J gave up 0 bases, with 9 bases separating them. The CDR3 consists of 14 residues. The CDR3 sequence: CASTLSATNEKLFF. The CDR3 bases that were read are TGTGCCAGTACCCTAAGTGCAACTAATGAAAAA.

The table lists this clone with many counts. The read finishes 3 residues shy of the CDR3 end, and the germline J gene is used to complete it. This rearrangement joins TRBV11-2 to TRBJ2-7; 8 nucleotides align to TRBD1. The CDR3 has 15 amino acids. Germline assignment: CDR1 SGHAT and CDR2 FQNNGV. J lost 6 bases, V lost 5 bases, and 12 bases had no gene match. CDR3 protein: CASSTGTGPLGEQYF. Partial CDR3 DNA: TGTGCCAGCAGCACCGGGACAGGCCCCTTAGGCGAG.

Concerning this clone itself: A far bigger clonotype differs at one base, so this is likely a read error. The sequence runs out 3 residues before the end of the CDR3; the remainder is reconstructed from the germline J gene. Other nucleotide sequences in the sample specify the same CDR3. This sequence joins TRBV19 and TRBJ1-1; TRBD1 matches at 7 bases. The CDR3 has 14 amino acids. CDR1 is LNHDA and CDR2 is SQIVND in the germline V gene (reference sequence). Partial CDR3 DNA: TGTGCCAGTAGTATATGGACAGGTAACACCGAA. Its translation is CASSIWTGNTE. The whole CDR3 sequence is CASSIWTGNTEAFF.

This clone showed up many times. Sequencing ends 3 residues short of the CDR3 end; the germline J gene provides the rest. V is TRBV7-9 and J is TRBJ1-1, with 8 bases matching TRBD1. J lost 4 bases, V lost 4 bases, and 5 bases had no gene match. Germline V gene sequence: CDR1 SEHNR, CDR2 FQNEAQ (reference sequence). The CDR3 extends over 14 amino acids. The part of the CDR3 DNA that was read is TGTGCCAGCAGCTCAAGACAGGGGCTCACTGAA. Protein sequence: CASSSRQGLTE. The whole CDR3 protein is CASSSRQGLTEAFF.

This clone appeared many times. The read ends 3 residues early relative to the CDR3; the germline J gene fills the gap. This chain links TRBV15 with TRBJ2-7, with TRBD1 matching over 8 bases. There are 14 residues in the CDR3. CDR1 and CDR2 from the germline V gene are LNHNV and YYDKDF (reference sequence). The ends lost 3 bases at V and 5 bases at J; junction bases unmatched: 6. CDR3 in amino acids: CATSRETGVDEQYF. The sequenced part of the CDR3 DNA is TGTGCCACCAGCAGGGAGACAGGGGTTGACGAG.

This clone was seen at least ten times. With the read ending 3 residues before the CDR3 end, the germline J gene is used to fill in that end. The chain links TRBV20-1 to TRBJ1-2, with D possibly TRBD1 on 6 matching bases. CDR1 and CDR2 from the germline V gene are DFQATT and SNEGSKA (reference sequence). The length of the CDR3 is 13 residues. V was shortened by 0 bases and J by 3 bases, with 8 bases between the two germline ends. The CDR3 protein is CSARDNRDYGYTF. CDR3 bases read: TGCAGTGCTAGAGATAACAGGGACTATGGC.

As for this clone: The sequenced fragment ends 3 residues before the CDR3 boundary, so the rest is inferred from the germline J gene. This rearrangement joins TRBV2 to TRBJ2-2; 8 positions match TRBD2. This CDR3 region has 16 residues. Per the germline V gene, CDR1 is SNHLY and CDR2 is FYNNEI. Trimming removed 4 bases from V and 4 bases from J; junction bases left unmatched: 8. CDR3 loop: CASSGSFLAGTGELFF. Partial CDR3 DNA: TGTGCCAGCAGTGGGTCATTTCTAGCGGGCACCGGGGAG.

This clone was recorded many times. The CDR3 extends 3 residues past the end of the read, so its final part is completed from the germline J gene. In the same sample, other DNA sequences code for this CDR3. This chain joins TRBV18 and TRBJ1-1; D might be TRBD1 (5 bases). Per germline, CDR1 KGHSH and CDR2 LQKENI. Trimming left V 4 bases short and J 1 base short, with 7 bases between. The CDR3 contains 13 residues. The CDR3 bases that were read are TGTGCCAGCTCACAACAGGCGAACACTGAA. It yields the protein CASSQQANTE. The whole CDR3 reads CASSQQANTEAFF.

This clone came up a few times. The missing CDR3 end, 3 residues past where the read stops, is filled in from the germline J gene. This chain uses TRBV19 with TRBJ2-5, with 8 bases identical to TRBD1. The trim removed 4 bases at V and 4 bases at J, leaving 8 bases unmatched. Germline values: CDR1 LNHDA, CDR2 SQIVND (reference sequence). CDR3 length equals 15 residues. The part of the CDR3 DNA that was read is TGTGCCAGTAGTACCCTGGACAGGGAAGGAGAGACC. It codes for CASSTLDREGET. From start to end, the CDR3 is CASSTLDREGETQYF.